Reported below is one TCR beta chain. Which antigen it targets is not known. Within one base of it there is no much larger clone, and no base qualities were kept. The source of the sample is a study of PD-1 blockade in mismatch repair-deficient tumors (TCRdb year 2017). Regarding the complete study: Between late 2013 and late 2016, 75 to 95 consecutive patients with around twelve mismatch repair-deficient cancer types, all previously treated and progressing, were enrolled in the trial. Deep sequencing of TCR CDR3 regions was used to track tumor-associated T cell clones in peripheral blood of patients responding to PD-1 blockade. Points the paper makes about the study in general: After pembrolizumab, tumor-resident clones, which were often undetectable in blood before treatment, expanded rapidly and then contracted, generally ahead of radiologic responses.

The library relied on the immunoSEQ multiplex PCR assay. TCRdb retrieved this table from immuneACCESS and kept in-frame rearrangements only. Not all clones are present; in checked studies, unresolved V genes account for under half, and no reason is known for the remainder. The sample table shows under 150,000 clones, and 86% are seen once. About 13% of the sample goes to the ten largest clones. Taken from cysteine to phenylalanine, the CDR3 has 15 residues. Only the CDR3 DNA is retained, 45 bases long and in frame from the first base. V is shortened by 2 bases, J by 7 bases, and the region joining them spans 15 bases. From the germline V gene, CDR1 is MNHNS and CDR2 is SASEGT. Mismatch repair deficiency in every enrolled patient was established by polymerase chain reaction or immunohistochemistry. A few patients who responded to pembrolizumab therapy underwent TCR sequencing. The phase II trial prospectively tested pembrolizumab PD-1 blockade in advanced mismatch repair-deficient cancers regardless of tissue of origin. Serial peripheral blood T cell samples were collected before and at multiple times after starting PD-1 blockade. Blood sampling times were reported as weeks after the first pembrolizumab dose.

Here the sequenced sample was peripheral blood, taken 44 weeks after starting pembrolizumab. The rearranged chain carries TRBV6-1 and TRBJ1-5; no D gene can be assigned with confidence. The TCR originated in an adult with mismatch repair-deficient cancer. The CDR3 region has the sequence CASSEKIGDRQPQHF. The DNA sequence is TGTGCCAGCAGTGAAAAGATCGGGGATAGGCAGCCCCAGCATTTT.